This TCR beta chain was found in a study of control samples from healthy donors and cancer patients. The CDR3 totals 19 residues. Unmatched junction bases numbered 17, after V lost 5 bases and J lost 0 bases. The V gene's germline CDR1 is SGHVS and CDR2 FQNEAQ. Clones were read by immunoSEQ multiplex PCR, and TCRdb kept only the in-frame ones, dropping some. The table lists 170,000 or so clones, 85% to 95% of them singletons. The rearrangement joins TRBV7-8 to TRBJ2-7, with 9 bases matching TRBD1. This TCR derives from a young woman in good health. Sequenced input: blood. The CDR3 region has the DNA TGTGCCAGCAGCCATCATCTCCGAGGCGGGACAGGGCGCTCCTACGAGCAGTACTTC. Protein product: CASSHHLRGGTGRSYEQYF.